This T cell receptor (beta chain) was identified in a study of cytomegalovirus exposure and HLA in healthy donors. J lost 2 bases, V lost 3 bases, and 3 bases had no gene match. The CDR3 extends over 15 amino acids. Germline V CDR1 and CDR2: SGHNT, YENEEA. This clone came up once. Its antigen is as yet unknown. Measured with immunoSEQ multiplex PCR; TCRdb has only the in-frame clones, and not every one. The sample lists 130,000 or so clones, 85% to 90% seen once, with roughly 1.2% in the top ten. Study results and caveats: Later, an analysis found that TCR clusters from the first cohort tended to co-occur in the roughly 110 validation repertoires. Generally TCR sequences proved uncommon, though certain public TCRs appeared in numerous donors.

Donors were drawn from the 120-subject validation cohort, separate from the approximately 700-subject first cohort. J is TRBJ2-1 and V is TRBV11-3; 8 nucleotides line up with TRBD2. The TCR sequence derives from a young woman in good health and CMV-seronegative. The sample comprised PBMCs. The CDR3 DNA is TGTGCCAGCAGCTTCGGACTAGCCCCCTACAATGAGCAGTTCTTC. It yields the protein CASSFGLAPYNEQFF. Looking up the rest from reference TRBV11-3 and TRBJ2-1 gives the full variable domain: EAGVVQSPRYKIIEKKQPVAFWCNPISGHNTLYWYLQNLGQGPELLIRYENEEAVDDSQLPKDRFSAERLKGVDSTLKIQPAELGDSAVYLCASSFGLAPYNEQFFGPGTRLTVL.